This T cell receptor (beta chain) is drawn from a study of radiotherapy plus CTLA-4 blockade in lung cancer (dated by TCRdb to about 2018). Describing the broader study: Among the enrolled patients, about 19% had an objective response, and less than 40% reached disease control. On the study overall, not on this receptor specifically: The strongest predictors of response were reported to be early dynamic shifts in blood T cell clones along with a rise in serum interferon-beta following radiation. After treatment with radiotherapy and ipilimumab, TCR clones that came from tumors expanded in the peripheral blood.

At the junction V is shortened by 5 bases and J by 7 bases, with 11 bases in between. The germline V gene provides CDR1 SGHVS and CDR2 FNYEAQ. Measured from the cysteine to the phenylalanine, the CDR3 is 12 residues long. Kept here is only the CDR3 DNA, which spans 36 bases and is read in frame from base 1. The method behind the library was the immunoSEQ multiplex PCR assay. Imported from immuneACCESS, the table was reduced by TCRdb to in-frame sequences with V and J called. These copies leave out some clones; in studies compared against another copy, an unresolved V gene accounts for under half, and the cause of the remainder is not known. This sample is represented by 65,000 to 85,000 clones; 70% to 85% of them were singletons. Together, the top ten hold roughly a tenth of the sample. Of note for this clone: What this receptor recognizes is not known. One base away there is no much larger clone; base qualities are not given.

The study tested focal radiation therapy combined with CTLA-4 blockade (ipilimumab) in patients with chemo-refractory metastatic non-small-cell lung cancer. The TCR comes from a human donor with non-small cell lung cancer whose response to radiotherapy plus ipilimumab could not be evaluated. Recombination linked TRBV7-6 to TRBJ2-5; a tentative D match to TRBD2 spans 5 bases. Sequencing used peripheral blood, obtained from a patient treated with radiotherapy plus ipilimumab. The DNA sequence is as follows: TGTGCCAGCAGCCAGTCGGGGTGGACCCAGTACTTC. Translated, it reads CASSQSGWTQYF.